The clone carrying this T cell receptor beta chain has just a few counts. The data are from a study of T cell repertoires in cytomegalovirus infection. Study overall: CMV infection together with matching HLA type was indicated by public TCR beta signatures.

The CDR3 totals 12 residues. Trimming pared 5 bases from V and 7 bases from J, leaving 9 bases between. CDR1 and CDR2 from the germline V gene are KGHSH and LQKENI. TCRdb re-analysed the reads in MiXCR, keeping a single row per CDR3 protein. Here the sample spans around 350,000 distinct CDR3 sequences, 18% being singletons. The rearrangement links TRBV18 to TRBJ2-1; no clear D gene. Sequenced material: PBMCs. This receptor was identified in a human donor in good health (CMV status not recorded). Some clones in this sample may be carry-over from other donors' samples. In DNA, the CDR3 is TGTGCCAGCTCATCCGACACGAATGAGCAGTTCTTC. It translates to CASSSDTNEQFF.